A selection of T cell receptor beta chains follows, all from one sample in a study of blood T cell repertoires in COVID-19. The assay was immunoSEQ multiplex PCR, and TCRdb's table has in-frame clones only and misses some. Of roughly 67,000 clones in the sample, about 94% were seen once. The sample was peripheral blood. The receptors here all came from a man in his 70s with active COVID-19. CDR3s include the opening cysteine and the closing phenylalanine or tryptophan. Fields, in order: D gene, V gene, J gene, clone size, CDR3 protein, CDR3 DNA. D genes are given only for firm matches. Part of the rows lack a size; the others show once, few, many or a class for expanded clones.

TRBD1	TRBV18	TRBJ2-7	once	CASSPPRGGQGLQDEQYF	TGTGCCAGCTCACCCCCCCGCGGGGGACAGGGCCTTCAAGACGAGCAGTACTTC
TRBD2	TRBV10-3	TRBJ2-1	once	CAISEPGLAGGSEQFF	TGTGCCATCAGTGAGCCGGGACTAGCGGGGGGTTCTGAGCAGTTCTTC
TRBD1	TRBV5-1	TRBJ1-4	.	CASSSDRQGSTNEKLFF	TGCGCCAGCAGCTCCGACCGACAGGGATCAACTAATGAAAAACTGTTTTTT
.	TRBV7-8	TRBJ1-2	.	CASSSTNQGVYGYTF	TGTGCCAGCAGCTCGACAAATCAGGGTGTCTATGGCTACACCTTC
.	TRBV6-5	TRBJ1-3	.	CATTGLGSGNTIYF	TGTGCCACCACAGGGCTGGGCTCTGGAAACACCATATATTTT
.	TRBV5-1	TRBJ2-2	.	CASSLETSTGELFF	TGCGCCAGCAGCTTGGAGACTAGCACCGGGGAGCTGTTTTTT
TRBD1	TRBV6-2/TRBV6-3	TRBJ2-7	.	CASSRPATGKNEQYF	TGTGCCAGCAGTAGACCGGCGACAGGGAAGAACGAGCAGTACTTC
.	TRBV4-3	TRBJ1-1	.	CASSQGRGYRVNTEAFF	TGCGCCAGCAGCCAAGGCAGGGGTTATCGGGTGAACACTGAAGCTTTCTTT
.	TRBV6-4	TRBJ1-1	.	CASSPQGNTEAFF	TGTGCCAGCAGTCCACAGGGAAACACTGAAGCTTTCTTT
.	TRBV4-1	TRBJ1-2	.	CASSQDRGGYTF	TGCGCCAGCAGCCAAGACAGGGGTGGCTACACCTTC
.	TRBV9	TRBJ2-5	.	CASSLNLPGTNVQETQYF	TGTGCCAGCAGCCTCAACCTCCCAGGGACAAATGTACAAGAGACCCAGTACTTC
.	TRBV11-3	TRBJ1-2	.	CASSLVTGQAVYGYTF	TGTGCCAGCAGCTTAGTTACTGGTCAGGCCGTCTATGGCTACACCTTC
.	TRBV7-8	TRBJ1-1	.	CASSLNYRVEKNTEAFF	TGTGCCAGCAGCTTGAACTACAGGGTAGAAAAGAACACTGAAGCTTTCTTT
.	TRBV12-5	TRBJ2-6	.	CASGPGISGANVLTF	TGTGCTAGTGGGCCGGGAATCTCTGGGGCCAACGTCCTGACTTTC
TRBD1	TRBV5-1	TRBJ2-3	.	CASSFRGQGTDTQYF	TGCGCCAGCAGCTTTCGGGGACAGGGCACAGATACGCAGTATTTT
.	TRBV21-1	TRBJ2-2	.	CARVRGLRSGELFF	TGTGCCAGGGTCCGGGGTCTACGATCCGGGGAGCTGTTTTTT
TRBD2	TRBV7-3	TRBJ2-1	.	CASSPSGGAGNEQFF	TGTGCCAGCAGCCCCAGCGGGGGGGCAGGCAATGAGCAGTTCTTC
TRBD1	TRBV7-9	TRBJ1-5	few	CASSHPPGTGGFNQPQHF	TGTGCCAGCAGCCACCCGCCCGGGACAGGGGGCTTCAATCAGCCCCAGCATTTT
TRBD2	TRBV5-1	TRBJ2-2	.	CASSPPSGGNTGELFF	TGCGCCAGCAGCCCCCCTAGCGGGGGCAACACCGGGGAGCTGTTTTTT
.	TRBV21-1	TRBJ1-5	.	CASSSRGQVNQPQHF	TGTGCCAGCAGCAGCAGGGGGCAGGTAAATCAGCCCCAGCATTTT
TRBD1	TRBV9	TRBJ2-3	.	CASSRGQGPDTQYF	TGTGCCAGCAGCCGCGGACAGGGGCCAGATACGCAGTATTTT
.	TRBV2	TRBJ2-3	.	CASSDWRGPTDTQYF	TGTGCCAGCAGTGATTGGCGGGGCCCCACAGATACGCAGTATTTT
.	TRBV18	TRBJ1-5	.	CASSLTGGQGSNQPQHF	TGTGCCAGCTCACTCACGGGGGGGCAGGGTAGCAATCAGCCCCAGCATTTT
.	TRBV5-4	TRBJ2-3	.	CASSSPVTGADTQYF	TGTGCCAGCAGCTCACCGGTCACCGGGGCAGATACGCAGTATTTT
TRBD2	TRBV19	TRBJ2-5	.	CASSGGLAGVETQYF	TGTGCCAGTAGTGGGGGACTAGCGGGGGTAGAGACCCAGTACTTC
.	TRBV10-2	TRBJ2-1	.	CATGEGGPPHEQFF	TGCGCCACCGGGGAGGGGGGCCCACCCCATGAGCAGTTCTTC
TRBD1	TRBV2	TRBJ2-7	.	CASSESRGIGGQYF	TGTGCCAGCAGTGAGAGCAGGGGGATTGGTGGGCAGTACTTC
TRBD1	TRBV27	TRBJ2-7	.	CASTSGTGGFREQYF	TGTGCCAGCACTTCCGGGACAGGGGGGTTCAGGGAGCAGTACTTC
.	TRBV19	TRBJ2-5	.	CASTASGEGGETQYF	TGTGCCAGTACCGCTTCCGGGGAGGGGGGAGAGACCCAGTACTTC
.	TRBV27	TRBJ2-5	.	CASSSYGGRGETQYF	TGTGCCAGCAGTTCATACGGGGGGCGCGGAGAGACCCAGTACTTC
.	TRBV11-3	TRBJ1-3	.	CASSLDLRVSSGNTIYF	TGTGCCAGCAGCTTAGATCTCAGGGTTTCTTCTGGAAACACCATATATTTT
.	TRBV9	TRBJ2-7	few	CASSVGVSGPGEQYF	TGTGCCAGCAGCGTAGGGGTATCAGGGCCGGGCGAGCAGTACTTC
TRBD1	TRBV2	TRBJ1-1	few	CASSVLRDRGAFF	TGTGCCAGCAGTGTTCTTAGGGACAGGGGAGCTTTCTTT
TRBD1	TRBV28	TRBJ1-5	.	CASSLLRLGQGLAAEPQHF	TGTGCCAGCAGTTTATTGCGTTTGGGACAGGGGTTGGCTGCGGAGCCCCAGCATTTT
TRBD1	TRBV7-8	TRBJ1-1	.	CASSIGTANTEAFF	TGTGCCAGCAGCATTGGGACAGCGAACACTGAAGCTTTCTTT
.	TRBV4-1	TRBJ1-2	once	CASSQPGSGYTF	TGCGCCAGCAGCCAGCCGGGTAGTGGCTACACCTTC
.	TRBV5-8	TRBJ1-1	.	CASSLAGGNTEAFF	TGTGCCAGCAGCTTGGCCGGGGGGAACACTGAAGCTTTCTTT
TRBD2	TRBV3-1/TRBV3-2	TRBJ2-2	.	CASSQGRGTSGENTGELFF	TGTGCCAGCAGCCAAGGGAGGGGGACTAGCGGGGAGAACACCGGGGAGCTGTTTTTT
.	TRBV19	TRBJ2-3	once	CASSWATSTDTQYF	TGTGCCAGTAGTTGGGCCACTAGCACAGATACGCAGTATTTT
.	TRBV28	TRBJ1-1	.	CASSLSGRDMNTEAFF	TGTGCCAGCAGTTTATCGGGGAGGGACATGAACACTGAAGCTTTCTTT
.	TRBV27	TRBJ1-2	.	CASSEGVLTSGYTF	TGTGCCAGCAGTGAGGGAGTTCTAACTAGTGGCTACACCTTC
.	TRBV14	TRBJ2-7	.	CASSPVSGHYEQYF	TGTGCCAGCAGCCCGGTATCAGGGCACTACGAGCAGTACTTC
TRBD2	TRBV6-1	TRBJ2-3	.	CASSGQGLADPTDTQYF	TGTGCCAGCAGTGGCCAGGGACTAGCAGATCCCACAGATACGCAGTATTTT
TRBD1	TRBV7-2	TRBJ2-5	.	CASSLDRVGETQYF	TGTGCCAGCAGCTTGGACAGGGTGGGCGAGACCCAGTACTTC
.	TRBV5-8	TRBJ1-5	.	CASSTGRSNQPQHF	TGTGCCAGCAGCACAGGGAGAAGCAATCAGCCCCAGCATTTT
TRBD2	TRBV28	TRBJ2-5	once	CASSPSGGRETQYF	TGTGCCAGCAGTCCAAGCGGGGGCAGAGAGACCCAGTACTTC
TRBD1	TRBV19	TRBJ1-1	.	CASRKHRDRGYTEAFF	TGTGCCAGTAGGAAACACCGGGACAGGGGATATACTGAAGCTTTCTTT
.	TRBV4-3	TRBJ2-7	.	CASSQAYLQDYEQYF	TGCGCCAGCAGCCAGGCATATCTCCAGGACTACGAGCAGTACTTC
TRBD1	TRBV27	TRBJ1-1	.	CASSPKQGAVSEAFF	TGTGCCAGCAGTCCAAAACAGGGGGCTGTCTCTGAAGCTTTCTTT
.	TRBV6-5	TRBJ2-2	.	CASSSPGTPRTGELFF	TGTGCCAGCAGTTCCCCCGGGACTCCGCGCACCGGGGAGCTGTTTTTT
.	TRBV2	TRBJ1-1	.	CASSANTEAFF	TGTGCCAGCAGTGCTAACACTGAAGCTTTCTTT
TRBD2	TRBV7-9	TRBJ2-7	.	CASSLLRLAGGTYEQYF	TGTGCCAGCAGCTTATTACGGCTAGCGGGGGGTACCTACGAGCAGTACTTC
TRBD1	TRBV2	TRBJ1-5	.	CASSTSGTGIQPQHF	TGTGCCAGCAGTACATCCGGGACAGGGATTCAGCCCCAGCATTTT
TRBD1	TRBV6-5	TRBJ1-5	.	CASSHDRGGNQPQHF	TGTGCCAGCAGTCACGACAGGGGGGGTAATCAGCCCCAGCATTTT
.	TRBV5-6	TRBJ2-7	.	CASSSTPYEQYF	TGTGCCAGCAGCTCGACACCATACGAGCAGTACTTC
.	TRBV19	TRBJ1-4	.	CASKQGPATNEKLFF	TGTGCCAGTAAGCAGGGCCCCGCAACTAATGAAAAACTGTTTTTT
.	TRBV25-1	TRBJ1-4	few	CASRVPGVEEKLFF	TGTGCCAGCAGGGTTCCAGGGGTTGAGGAAAAACTGTTTTTT
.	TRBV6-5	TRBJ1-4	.	CASRPGHVNEKLFF	TGTGCCAGCAGGCCAGGACACGTTAATGAAAAACTGTTTTTT
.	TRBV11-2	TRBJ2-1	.	CASSLDLTGEQFF	TGTGCCAGCAGCTTAGATCTGACTGGTGAGCAGTTCTTC
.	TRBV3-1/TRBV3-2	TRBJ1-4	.	CASSQDQTNEKLFF	TGTGCCAGCAGCCAAGACCAAACTAATGAAAAACTGTTTTTT